What follows are 29 T cell receptor beta chains derived from one specimen sequenced in a study of T cells in Graves' hyperthyroidism and ophthalmopathy. Amplification of TCR beta CDR3 regions used RNA as the template. The HTBI set primed first-round TCR CDR3 RT-PCR. TCRdb re-analysed the multiplex PCR reads in MiXCR, keeping a single row per CDR3 protein. The sample has about 530,000 distinct CDR3 sequences; approximately 17% are singletons. Sequencing was performed on blood. These receptors came from a young woman with Graves' ophthalmopathy.

The CDR3 spells CSARDHGQGVYEQYF. CDR3 in DNA: TGCAGTGCTAGAGATCACGGACAGGGGGTCTACGAGCAGTACTTC. This chain connects TRBV20-1 to TRBJ2-7; 10 bases map to TRBD1. The CDR3 runs to 15 residues. Losses at the gene ends were 0 bases for V and 3 bases for J; bases not matched to a gene: 5. The germline CDR1 and CDR2 sequences are DFQATT and SNEGSKA (reference sequence).

Many counts were recorded for this clonotype. V gene TRBV6-1 combines with J gene TRBJ1-1; D not resolved. CDR3 length: 14 amino acids. Germline V gene lookup returns CDR1 MNHNS and CDR2 SASEGT. The V end lost 5 bases, the J end lost 4 bases, and 14 bases lay between the germline ends. The CDR3 protein is CASSNFIGGTEAFF. The CDR3 DNA reads as TGTGCCAGCAGTAACTTCATCGGAGGCACTGAAGCTTTCTTT.

This clonotype was seen repeatedly, ten times or more. V is TRBV27 and J is TRBJ2-3; 9 bases are shared with TRBD2. Germline V gene sequence: CDR1 MNHEY, CDR2 SMNVEV (reference sequence). Trimming removed 0 bases from V and 0 bases from J; junction bases left unmatched: 7. The CDR3 is 18 residues long. The CDR3 sequence is CASSLSLAGWASTDTQYF. The CDR3 DNA is TGTGCCAGCAGTTTATCCCTAGCGGGATGGGCTAGCACAGATACGCAGTATTTT.

This clonotype was seen repeatedly, ten times or more. CDR3 protein: CASSFGDNQPQHF. The CDR3 nucleotides read TGTGCCAGCAGTTTCGGCGACAATCAGCCCCAGCATTTT. The chain uses TRBV12-3 or TRBV12-4 and TRBJ1-5; no clear D. The CDR3 sequence is 13 residues long. The V end was cut by 3 bases, the J end by 3 bases, with 6 bases between.

The chain joins TRBV5-1 to TRBJ1-1, with a weak D call TRBD1 (5 bases). The V and J ends lost 4 bases and 5 bases respectively, with 12 bases between them. Per germline, CDR1 SGHRS and CDR2 YFSETQ. The CDR3 consists of 13 residues. CDR3 sequence (DNA): TGCGCCAGCAGCACTGGGGGTCCTACTGAAGCTTTCTTT. This gives the protein CASSTGGPTEAFF.

This clonotype has ten or more counts. The V gene is TRBV2, the J gene TRBJ2-2; weak D call: TRBD1 (6 bases). Germline CDR1 and CDR2: SNHLY and FYNNEI. The CDR3 contains 14 residues. V was cut by 3 bases and J by 4 bases, with 9 bases left in between. The CDR3 DNA is TGTGCCAGCAGTGATCAGGGGCGCACCGGGGAGCTGTTTTTT. Translated: CASSDQGRTGELFF.

This clonotype was detected ten times or more. This sequence joins TRBV27 and TRBJ2-7; TRBD2 matches at 13 bases. CDR1 and CDR2 (germline): MNHEY, SMNVEV (reference sequence). The trim removed 3 bases at V and 3 bases at J, leaving 5 bases unmatched. This CDR3 spans 16 amino acids. The CDR3 nucleotides read TGTGCCAGCAGTTTGAAGACTAGCGGGGGGTTCTACGAGCAGTACTTC. As protein: CASSLKTSGGFYEQYF.

This clonotype was found many times. CDR3 sequence reads: CASSLYRGAEAFF. DNA of the CDR3: TGTGCCAGCAGTTTGTACAGGGGGGCTGAAGCTTTCTTT. This chain connects TRBV12-3 or TRBV12-4 to TRBJ1-1; 8 bases match TRBD1. This CDR3 comprises 13 residues. Trimming at V came to 3 bases and at J to 6 bases, leaving 3 bases not matched to a gene.

This clonotype was counted a few times. The chain recombines TRBV7-9 with TRBJ1-2; TRBD1 might be the D (6 bases). Germline loops: CDR1 SEHNR, CDR2 FQNEAQ (reference sequence). This CDR3 has 14 residues. V was shortened by 3 bases and J by 4 bases, with 12 bases between the two germline ends. This CDR3 is CASSFTGSGYGYTF. The CDR3 nucleotides read TGTGCCAGCAGCTTCACAGGGTCTGGCTATGGCTACACCTTC. The full variable domain, completed using reference TRBV7-9 and TRBJ1-2, is DTGVSQNPRHKITKRGQNVTFRCDPISEHNRLYWYRQTLGQGPEFLTYFQNEAQLEKSRLLSDRFSAERPKGSFSTLEIQRTEQGDSAMYLCASSFTGSGYGYTFGSGTRLTVV.

This clonotype came up once. Sequence at one end of the junction differs from germline and may be a read error. The genes are TRBV6-1 and TRBJ2-2; a possible D gene is TRBD2 (5 bases). Per the germline V gene, CDR1 is MNHNS and CDR2 is SASEGT. CDR3 length: 11 residues. CDR3 coding DNA: TGTGCCAGCAGAAACTACGGGGATCTGTTTTTT. It is translated as CASRNYGDLFF.

This chain connects TRBV7-9 to TRBJ1-1; TRBD1 matches 9 bases. Germline V CDR1 and CDR2: SEHNR, FQNEAQ (reference sequence). V trimming: 5 bases; J trimming: 2 bases; junction bases outside the gene matches: 6. The CDR3 is made up of 15 amino acids. Here the CDR3 reads CASSAGQGRNTEAFF. DNA of the CDR3: TGTGCCAGCAGCGCCGGACAGGGGAGAAACACTGAAGCTTTCTTT. The entire variable domain, with the rest obtained from reference TRBV7-9 and TRBJ1-1, is as follows: DTGVSQNPRHKITKRGQNVTFRCDPISEHNRLYWYRQTLGQGPEFLTYFQNEAQLEKSRLLSDRFSAERPKGSFSTLEIQRTEQGDSAMYLCASSAGQGRNTEAFFGQGTRLTVV.

This chain links TRBV11-2 with TRBJ1-5; no clear D gene. The germline V gene has CDR1 SGHAT and CDR2 FQNNGV. The V and J ends lost 4 bases and 3 bases respectively, with 7 bases between them. The CDR3 spans 13 residues. CDR3 residues: CASSSPSNQPQHF. CDR3 DNA: TGTGCCAGCAGCTCCCCCTCCAATCAGCCCCAGCATTTT.

Worth noting for this clonotype: A read error may produce the germline difference seen at one junction end. The CDR3 nucleotides are TGTGCCGGCAGCTCTCTCTACGAGCAGTACTTC. It encodes CAGSSLYEQYF. J is TRBJ2-7 and V is TRBV11-2; D call uncertain. The CDR3 has 11 amino acids. Germline-derived CDR1 and CDR2 are SGHAT and FQNNGV.

This clonotype has at least ten counts. The V and J genes are TRBV13 and TRBJ1-1, with a weak D call TRBD1 (6 bases). The CDR3 sequence is 14 residues long. CDR1 PRHDT and CDR2 FYEKMQ come from the germline V gene (reference sequence). V was pared by 5 bases and J by 1 base, with 11 bases between. CDR3 in DNA: TGTGCCAGCAGCCAGGGGAGGGGGAACACTGAAGCTTTCTTT. Translated, it gives CASSQGRGNTEAFF. The variable domain in full, completed from reference TRBV13 and TRBJ1-1, reads AAGVIQSPRHLIKEKRETATLKCYPIPRHDTVYWYQQGPGQDPQFLISFYEKMQSDKGSIPDRFSAQQFSDYHSELNMSSLELGDSALYFCASSQGRGNTEAFFGQGTRLTVV.

The CDR3 DNA follows: TGTGCCAGTAGTATACCCTATAACACTGAAGCTTTCTTT. It is translated as CASSIPYNTEAFF. The rearrangement joins TRBV19 to TRBJ1-1; D uncertain. The V end lost 2 bases, the J end lost 2 bases, and 6 bases lay between the germline ends. CDR1 and CDR2 from the germline V gene are LNHDA and SQIVND (reference sequence). This CDR3 has 13 residues.

This clonotype was seen only a few times. The junction and the germline gene differ at one end; a read error may be behind it. The genes are TRBV4-3 and TRBJ2-2; 7 positions match TRBD2. In germline, CDR1 is LGHNA, CDR2 YSLEER. The CDR3 is 15 residues long. CDR3 loop: CANSQDGLAVGELFF. CDR3 coding DNA: TGCGCCAACAGCCAAGATGGGCTAGCGGTCGGGGAGCTGTTTTTT.

This clonotype was counted between two and nine times. The DNA for the CDR3 is TGTGCCAGCACCCGGAGGGTGGAGGGACTACCCATTGGTGAGCAGTTCTTC. It translates to CASTRRVEGLPIGEQFF. This chain links TRBV28 with TRBJ2-1; 7 bases align to TRBD2. The CDR3 is 17 residues long. Germline V gives CDR1 MDHEN, CDR2 SYDVKM. The V gene end was trimmed by 7 bases and the J gene end by 9 bases; junction bases not matched to a gene: 21.

Concerning this clonotype itself: A read error is possible here, since a much larger clone lies one base away. The rearrangement joins TRBV6-2 or TRBV6-3 to TRBJ1-5, with D possibly matching TRBD1 (5 bases). The germline V gene has CDR1 MNHEY and CDR2 SVGEGT. CDR3 length: 16 amino acids. In nucleotides, the CDR3 is TGTGCCAGCAGTTACTCTCACGCAGGGAGCAATCAGCTCCAGCATTTT. It encodes CASSYSHAGSNQLQHF.

This clonotype appeared many times. This chain connects TRBV11-2 to TRBJ1-1; the D is unclear. Germline V gives CDR1 SGHAT, CDR2 FQNNGV. CDR3 length: 15 amino acids. Deletions cut 5 bases from V and 0 bases from J, with 13 bases between. CDR3 sequence reads: CASSLRSAMNTEAFF. The CDR3 region has the DNA TGTGCCAGCAGCCTCCGGAGTGCTATGAACACTGAAGCTTTCTTT.

To note about this clonotype: The junction and the germline gene differ at one end; a read error may be behind it. The chain uses TRBV5-1 and TRBJ2-3, with TRBD2 identical over 8 bases. Germline V gene sequence: CDR1 SGHRS, CDR2 YFSETQ. The CDR3 has 16 residues. CDR3 sequence reads: CASSGSPTSGTDTQYF. CDR3 nucleotide sequence: TGTGCCAGCAGCGGGAGCCCGACTAGCGGCACAGATACGCAGTATTTT.

This clonotype was seen repeatedly, ten times or more. The CDR3 spells CAWRGRQATNEKLFF. The DNA for the CDR3 is TGTGCCTGGAGGGGGAGGCAAGCAACTAATGAAAAACTGTTTTTT. The genes are TRBV30 and TRBJ1-4; D not resolved. Germline-derived CDR1 and CDR2 are GTSNPN and SVGIG (reference sequence). With 3 bases removed from V and 0 bases from J, the gap between germline ends came to 11 bases. The CDR3 loop spans 15 amino acids.

This clonotype was picked up a small number of times. Written as DNA, the CDR3 is TGCGCCAGCAGCTTTATCGGGGCCGGGGAGCTGTTTTTT. Translating gives CASSFIGAGELFF. The chain carries TRBV5-1 and TRBJ2-2, with D perhaps TRBD2 (5 bases). The CDR3 has 13 amino acids. The germline gives CDR1 SGHRS, CDR2 YFSETQ. Trimming took off 2 bases at V and 6 bases at J, with 8 bases between the two ends.

This clonotype was seen ten or more times. The V gene is TRBV5-1, the J gene TRBJ1-1; no clear D gene. V gave up 6 bases and J gave up 2 bases, with 11 bases separating them. The CDR3 runs to 13 residues. Looked up from germline, CDR1 is SGHRS and CDR2 is YFSETQ. This chain's CDR3 is CASTHDINTEAFF. Written as DNA, the CDR3 is TGCGCCAGCACCCACGATATTAACACTGAAGCTTTCTTT.

Turning to this clonotype: This may arise from a read error, as a much more abundant clone is one base away. The gene calls are TRBV13 and TRBJ2-3; D not resolved. V shed 1 base and J shed 8 bases, with 13 bases lying between them. CDR3 length: 14 residues. CDR1 is PRHDT and CDR2 is FYEKMQ in the germline V gene (reference sequence). The CDR3 loop is CASSLAAVIGTQYF. CDR3 nucleotides: TGTGCCAGCAGCTTAGCGGCTGTTATAGGTACGCAGTATTTT. The complete variable domain, with remaining parts taken from reference TRBV13 and TRBJ2-3, reads AAGVIQSPRHLIKEKRETATLKCYPIPRHDTVYWYQQGPGQDPQFLISFYEKMQSDKGSIPDRFSAQQFSDYHSELNMSSLELGDSALYFCASSLAAVIGTQYFGPGTRLTVL.

This clonotype was recorded many times. V usage is TRBV6-1 and J usage is TRBJ1-1, with D possibly matching TRBD1 (5 bases). The length of the CDR3 is 13 residues. V dropped 0 bases and J dropped 5 bases, with 7 bases sitting between them. Germline assignment: CDR1 MNHNS and CDR2 SASEGT. The CDR3 protein is CASSEAGGTEAFF. CDR3 DNA: TGTGCCAGCAGTGAAGCGGGGGGAACTGAAGCTTTCTTT.

This clonotype was recorded at least ten times. The chain is built from TRBV6-2 or TRBV6-3 and TRBJ1-1, with D unresolved. The germline gives CDR1 MNHEY, CDR2 SVGEGT. The length of the CDR3 is 16 residues. V dropped 0 bases and J dropped 5 bases, with 16 bases sitting between them. CDR3 sequence reads: CASSYSGALGHTEAFF. CDR3 bases: TGTGCCAGCAGTTACTCTGGAGCACTTGGGCATACTGAAGCTTTCTTT.

This clonotype came up a few times. The chain recombines TRBV9 with TRBJ2-5, with D perhaps given as TRBD1 or TRBD2 (7 bases each). Trimming removed 4 bases from V and 5 bases from J, with 18 bases in between. Germline V CDR1 and CDR2: SGDLS, YYNGEE. This CDR3 contains 15 residues. The CDR3 is CASSPAGGAGETQYF. The CDR3 DNA follows: TGTGCCAGCAGCCCCGCAGGGGGGGCAGGGGAGACCCAGTACTTC.

This clonotype was recorded a few times. The CDR3, as DNA: TGCGCCAGCAGCCAAGAAGGGTACGGAACCTACGAGCAGTACTTC. Translating it yields CASSQEGYGTYEQYF. The genes are TRBV4-1 and TRBJ2-7; D gene unclear. In germline, CDR1 is MGHRA, CDR2 YSYEKL. The CDR3 extends over 15 amino acids. V was pared by 0 bases and J by 2 bases, with 11 bases between.

This clonotype has a count of ten or more. The rearrangement links TRBV20-1 to TRBJ1-1; a weak D match, TRBD1 (6 bases). Germline-derived CDR1 and CDR2 are DFQATT and SNEGSKA (reference sequence). V was shortened by 4 bases and J by 1 base, with 16 bases between the two germline ends. The CDR3 contains 15 residues. Written as DNA, the CDR3 is TGCAGTGCTAACCGAGCTGACAGGCCGAACACTGAAGCTTTCTTT. As protein: CSANRADRPNTEAFF.